This entry lists 5 T cell receptor beta chains sequenced from one sample in a study of T cell responses to AZD1222 COVID-19 vaccine. Produced via immunoSEQ multiplex PCR; TCRdb's table is partial and in-frame only. The sample contains more than 150,000 clones, about 92% of which appear only once. Here the sequenced sample was peripheral blood, taken on day 0 of AZD1222 vaccination. These receptors were taken from an adult in good health.

The genes are TRBV11-2 and TRBJ1-3; 9 nucleotides align to TRBD1. Germline V lookup: CDR1 SGHAT, CDR2 FQNNGV. This CDR3 is built from 16 residues. V lost 4 bases to trimming and J lost 3 bases; unmatched junction nucleotides: 7. CDR3 coding DNA: TGTGCCAGCAGCTCCGAGGACAGGGGTTTTGGAAACACCATATATTTT. It codes for CASSSEDRGFGNTIYF.

The chain carries TRBV28 and TRBJ1-2; the D is unclear. Germline CDR1 reads MDHEN; CDR2 reads SYDVKM. Trimming stripped 4 bases from V and 3 bases from J, with 6 bases between. The CDR3 covers 12 residues. The CDR3 sequence: CASSSGDYGYTF. Written as DNA, the CDR3 is TGTGCCAGCAGTTCAGGTGACTATGGCTACACCTTC.

The chain has TRBV7-8 and TRBJ2-3, with 7 nucleotides matching TRBD1. Germline CDR1 is SGHVS and CDR2 is FQNEAQ. The CDR3 is 14 residues long. Unmatched junction bases numbered 4, after V lost 3 bases and J lost 4 bases. The CDR3 spells CASSFWDSSDTQYF. CDR3 sequence (DNA): TGTGCCAGCAGCTTTTGGGACAGCTCAGATACGCAGTATTTT.

This chain connects TRBV19 to TRBJ1-5, with D unresolved. CDR1 is LNHDA and CDR2 is SQIVND in the germline V gene (reference sequence). The length of the CDR3 is 16 residues. V dropped 3 bases and J dropped 3 bases, with 15 bases sitting between them. For the CDR3, the DNA is TGTGCCAGTAGTATCGAGCCGGGCGTATTCAATCAGCCCCAGCATTTT. Translating gives CASSIEPGVFNQPQHF.

There are a few counts of this clone. This chain uses TRBV9 with TRBJ1-2; D is perhaps TRBD1 (5 bases). The ends were cut back, 4 bases at V and 8 bases at J, with 21 bases in the middle. The germline gives CDR1 SGDLS, CDR2 YYNGEE. The CDR3 runs to 15 residues. The DNA of the CDR3 is TGTGCCAGCAGCTCCAGAAGAGGGACTTCTGACGGCTACACCTTC. This translates into CASSSRRGTSDGYTF.